Listed here are 15 T cell receptor beta chains from one sample, sequenced in a study of blood T cell repertoires in COVID-19. Libraries were prepared by immunoSEQ multiplex PCR; TCRdb keeps only in-frame clonotypes and omits some of them. The sample comprises tens of thousands of clones, around 90% of which are singletons, and approximately 2.5% rests with the top ten. The sample consisted of peripheral blood. All receptors come from a man aged 50 to 60 with active COVID-19.

This chain connects TRBV12-5 to TRBJ2-3; 8 nucleotides align to TRBD2. CDR1 and CDR2 (germline): LGHNT, FRNRAP. The CDR3 extends over 15 amino acids. V dropped 4 bases and J dropped 1; count of bases not matched to a gene: 4. The CDR3 region has the DNA TGTGCTAGTGGTTCGGGAGGGAAGGGCACAGATACGCAGTATTTT. Translated: CASGSGGKGTDTQYF.

The chain has TRBV3-1 (or the pseudogene TRBV3-2) and TRBJ1-3; TRBD1 matches 7 bases. J gave up 7 bases and V 3 bases, and 9 bases lay outside the gene matches. The CDR3 totals 15 residues. CDR1 is LGHDT, CDR2 YNNKEL, per germline (reference sequence). Here the CDR3 reads CASSQGRGIRNTIYF. CDR3 bases: TGTGCCAGCAGCCAGGGCAGGGGGATACGTAACACCATATATTTT.

CDR3 DNA: TGTGCCATCAGTTTAGCGGGGGGCGGTTCGGATACGCAGTATTTT. Residues: CAISLAGGGSDTQYF. The chain recombines TRBV10-3 with TRBJ2-3; 10 nucleotides align to TRBD2. This CDR3 is built from 15 residues. Germline-derived CDR1 and CDR2 are ENHRY and SYGVKD. The V gene end was trimmed by 5 bases and the J gene end by 6 bases; junction bases not matched to a gene: 8.

V is TRBV5-6 and J is TRBJ2-7; 7 nucleotides agree with TRBD1. V was pared by 0 bases and J by 3 bases, with 6 bases of the junction left unmatched. Per germline, CDR1 SGHDT and CDR2 YYEEEE. The length of the CDR3 is 15 residues. The chain's CDR3 is CASSLVGTDRYEQYF. CDR3 in DNA: TGTGCCAGCAGCTTGGTAGGGACAGATCGCTACGAGCAGTACTTC. Looking up the rest from reference TRBV5-6 and TRBJ2-7 gives the full variable domain: DAGVTQSPTHLIKTRGQQVTLRCSPKSGHDTVSWYQQALGQGPQFIFQYYEEEERQRGNFPDRFSGHQFPNYSSELNVNALLLGDSALYLCASSLVGTDRYEQYFGPGTRLTVT.

This rearrangement joins TRBV3-1 (or the pseudogene TRBV3-2) to TRBJ1-1; TRBD1 matches at 8 bases. The CDR3 has 14 amino acids. Trimming took 7 bases from V and 0 from J; bases not matched to a gene: 4. CDR1 LGHDT and CDR2 YNNKEL come from the germline V gene (reference sequence). CDR3 loop: CASTTGGLNTEAFF. CDR3 sequence (DNA): TGTGCCAGCACCACAGGGGGATTGAACACTGAAGCTTTCTTT.

V and J are TRBV5-1 and TRBJ2-5; 9 bases map to TRBD2. Losses at the gene ends were 2 bases for V and 4 bases for J; bases not matched to a gene: 9. CDR3 length: 16 residues. Germline assignment: CDR1 SGHRS and CDR2 YFSETQ. DNA of the CDR3: TGCGCCAGCAGCTTACTCCCGGGACTAGCAGCAGAGACCCAGTACTTC. Translating it yields CASSLLPGLAAETQYF.

The chain combines TRBV10-3 with TRBJ1-4; no clear D. The length of the CDR3 is 11 residues. V lost 10 bases and J 7 bases, leaving 10 bases between the germline ends. The germline gives CDR1 ENHRY, CDR2 SYGVKD. CDR3 coding DNA: TGTGCCACCGGCGGTAGTGAAAAACTGTTTTTT. As protein: CATGGSEKLFF.

The V call is TRBV29-1, the J call TRBJ1-2; TRBD1 might be the D (5 bases). The germline V and J ends were trimmed by 2 bases and 5 bases, with 12 bases remaining between them. The V gene's germline CDR1 is SQVTM and CDR2 ANQGSEA. The CDR3 has 13 amino acids. The CDR3 nucleotides read TGCAGCGTTGAATGGGGCAGCCGGTATGGCTACACCTTC. Residues: CSVEWGSRYGYTF.

This sequence joins TRBV18 and TRBJ2-1; 7 bases map to TRBD1. The CDR3 consists of 13 residues. Germline-derived CDR1 and CDR2 are KGHSH and LQKENI. V gave up 5 bases and J gave up 8 bases; unmatched junction bases: 6. The DNA for the CDR3 is TGTGCCAGCTCAAACAGGGGTTCCCATGAGCAGTTCTTC. This sequence encodes CASSNRGSHEQFF.

V usage is TRBV6-1 and J usage is TRBJ1-4; D remains unclear. Trimming removed 3 bases at V and 8 bases at J, with 13 bases between. This CDR3 region has 14 residues. Germline CDR1 reads MNHNS; CDR2 reads SASEGT. The CDR3 DNA reads TGTGCCAGCAGTGATGGGGAGGGATTAGAAAAACTGTTTTTT. It yields the protein CASSDGEGLEKLFF.

This chain links TRBV5-1 with TRBJ2-5, with TRBD1 as a possible D gene (6 bases). V dropped 0 bases and J dropped 4 bases, with 10 bases sitting between them. There are 14 residues in the CDR3. In germline, CDR1 is SGHRS, CDR2 YFSETQ. The CDR3: CASSLETGLETQYF. CDR3 nucleotide sequence: TGCGCCAGCAGCTTGGAAACAGGGCTAGAGACCCAGTACTTC.

This clone is a singleton in its sample. The J gene is TRBJ2-6, the V gene TRBV7-9; D is undetermined. V gave up 4 bases and J gave up 0 bases, with 7 bases separating them. Germline V gives CDR1 SEHNR, CDR2 FQNEAQ (reference sequence). The CDR3 length is 15 residues. In DNA form, the CDR3 reads TGTGCCAGCAGCTCGACTTCCTCTGGGGCCAACGTCCTGACTTTC. Protein product: CASSSTSSGANVLTF.

A single count supports this clone. This chain connects TRBV21-1 to TRBJ2-2; the D segment call TRBD2 is taken from the table without a DNA check. TRBV21-1 is reported as a pseudogene. CDR3 length equals 15 residues. CDR3 sequence: CASSKSARRTGELFF. The CDR3 nucleotides read TGTGCCAGCAGCAAAAGCGCGCGTCGCACCGGGGAGCTGTTTTTT.

The V call is TRBV20-1, the J call TRBJ2-5; no firm D call. The V and J ends lost 5 bases and 0 bases respectively, with 4 bases between them. The CDR3 spans 11 residues. Germline V CDR1 and CDR2: DFQATT, SNEGSKA (reference sequence). In nucleotides, the CDR3 is TGCAGTGCTCTGTACCAAGAGACCCAGTACTTC. It is translated as CSALYQETQYF.

The chain is built from TRBV2 and TRBJ1-3; D remains unclear. Germline-derived CDR1 and CDR2 are SNHLY and FYNNEI. The V and J ends lost 6 bases and 2 bases respectively, with 8 bases between them. The CDR3 runs to 13 residues. The CDR3 nucleotides read TGTGCCAGCAGGGACTGGGCTGGAAACACCATATATTTT. Protein product: CASRDWAGNTIYF.